The 28 T cell receptor beta chains in this list originate from one sample, sequenced in a study of cytomegalovirus exposure and HLA in healthy donors. Sequencing used immunoSEQ multiplex PCR; TCRdb keeps in-frame clones, though not all of them. The sample includes around 220,000 clones, just over 85% seen only once; the top ten take 2.9%. Sequencing was done on a sample of PBMCs. These receptors were taken from a young woman in good health and CMV-seronegative.

V usage is TRBV9 and J usage is TRBJ1-4; TRBD1 matches 8 bases. The CDR3 runs 15 residues. CDR1 and CDR2 from the germline V gene are SGDLS and YYNGEE. With V trimmed by 3 bases and J by 8 bases, 9 bases remained unmatched. CDR3 nucleotide sequence: TGTGCCAGCAGCGCGGCGACAGGGGAGGGCGAAAAACTGTTTTTT. This codes for CASSAATGEGEKLFF.

The V call is TRBV10-2, the J call TRBJ2-7, with 10 nucleotides matching TRBD1. This CDR3 has 14 amino acids. The V and J ends lost 8 bases and 3 bases, in that order; junction bases with no gene match: 7. Germline V CDR1 and CDR2: WSHSY, SAAADI. The DNA of the CDR3 is TGCGCCAGCGGAACCGGGACAGGGGTCTACGAGCAGTACTTC. Its translation is CASGTGTGVYEQYF.

V is TRBV6-1 and J is TRBJ2-3, with D possibly matching TRBD2 (5 bases). The CDR3 spans 15 residues. Germline-derived CDR1 and CDR2 are MNHNS and SASEGT. The V end was cut by 3 bases, the J end by 4 bases, with 14 bases between. The chain's CDR3 is CASSDEGLHADTQYF. In nucleotides, the CDR3 is TGTGCCAGCAGTGATGAGGGCCTTCACGCAGATACGCAGTATTTT.

The gene calls are TRBV27 and TRBJ2-7; no clear D. Trimming stripped 4 bases from V and 0 bases from J, with 10 bases between. This CDR3 spans 14 amino acids. Germline V gives CDR1 MNHEY, CDR2 SMNVEV (reference sequence). The CDR3 region is CASSSWAHSYEQYF. CDR3 bases: TGTGCCAGCAGTTCCTGGGCGCACTCCTACGAGCAGTACTTC.

This clone showed up just once. The chain couples TRBV29-1 to TRBJ1-2, with D possibly TRBD1 on 5 matching bases. Germline CDR1 SQVTM, CDR2 ANQGSEA. The CDR3 runs 14 residues. The V end was cut by 3 bases, the J end by 4 bases, with 15 bases between. The DNA of the CDR3 is TGCAGCGTTGATCGAGTGCAGGGACTCTATGGCTACACCTTC. Amino acid sequence: CSVDRVQGLYGYTF. Full variable domain (rest looked up from reference TRBV29-1 and TRBJ1-2): SAVISQKPSRDICQRGTSLTIQCQVDSQVTMMFWYRQQPGQSLTLIATANQGSEATYESGFVIDKFPISRPNLTFSTLTVSNMSPEDSSIYLCSVDRVQGLYGYTFGSGTRLTVV.

The gene calls are TRBV6-5 and TRBJ2-2; 7 bases align to TRBD1. V lost 5 bases and J lost 5; bases outside the gene matches: 5. Per the germline V gene, CDR1 is MNHEY and CDR2 is SVGAGI. The CDR3 sequence is 14 residues long. The CDR3 reads CASSQGTATGELFF. CDR3 DNA: TGTGCCAGCAGTCAGGGGACAGCAACCGGGGAGCTGTTTTTT.

This chain joins TRBV13 and TRBJ1-4; 9 nucleotides align to TRBD1. Trimming cost V 2 bases and J 5 bases; bases outside gene matches: 3. Germline V CDR1 and CDR2: PRHDT, FYEKMQ (reference sequence). This CDR3 region has 15 residues. In DNA form, the CDR3 reads TGTGCCAGCAGCTTAAGAACAGGGGGCAATGAAAAACTGTTTTTT. The encoded protein is CASSLRTGGNEKLFF. The whole variable domain, remainder taken from reference TRBV13 and TRBJ1-4, is AAGVIQSPRHLIKEKRETATLKCYPIPRHDTVYWYQQGPGQDPQFLISFYEKMQSDKGSIPDRFSAQQFSDYHSELNMSSLELGDSALYFCASSLRTGGNEKLFFGSGTQLSVL.

This chain joins TRBV11-3 and TRBJ2-2, with 7 bases matching TRBD2. V was clipped by 2 bases and J by 6 bases; unmatched bases: 6. Germline V lookup: CDR1 SGHNT, CDR2 YENEEA. CDR3 length equals 15 residues. CDR3 in DNA: TGTGCCAGCAGCTTACGTGCGGGAGTGGCCGGGGAGCTGTTTTTT. Translating it yields CASSLRAGVAGELFF.

This sequence joins TRBV6-5 and TRBJ2-1; TRBD2 matches 9 bases. CDR1 MNHEY and CDR2 SVGAGI come from the germline V gene. V dropped 0 bases and J dropped 9; count of bases not matched to a gene: 6. This CDR3 spans 15 amino acids. The CDR3 coding sequence is TGTGCCAGCAGTTACTCCCCTAGCGGGACTGGTGAGCAGTTCTTC. Protein sequence: CASSYSPSGTGEQFF.

The chain couples TRBV10-3 to TRBJ1-5; 7 bases agree with TRBD1. V lost 5 bases to trimming and J lost 9 bases; unmatched junction nucleotides: 7. The CDR3 is made up of 13 amino acids. Germline CDR1 and CDR2: ENHRY and SYGVKD. CDR3 sequence reads: CAISTGEGRPQHF. CDR3 in DNA: TGTGCCATCAGTACAGGGGAAGGGCGGCCCCAGCATTTT.

The V and J genes are TRBV19 and TRBJ1-5; D possibly corresponds to TRBD1 (5 bases). The CDR3 contains 15 residues. Germline-derived CDR1 and CDR2 are LNHDA and SQIVND (reference sequence). Trimming shortened V by 3 bases and J by 3 bases, and 12 bases separated the two germline ends. The CDR3 sequence is CASSMEGTDNQPQHF. As DNA, the CDR3 is TGTGCCAGTAGTATGGAGGGGACGGACAATCAGCCCCAGCATTTT.

This clone was counted between two and nine times. The chain links TRBV6-5 to TRBJ2-7, with D possibly being TRBD1 (5 bases). Germline assignment: CDR1 MNHEY and CDR2 SVGAGI. V lost 2 bases, J lost 4 bases, and 15 bases lay in between. This CDR3 region has 15 residues. CDR3 sequence: CASSYQPARDYEQYF. CDR3 sequence (DNA): TGTGCCAGCAGTTACCAGCCGGCCAGGGATTACGAGCAGTACTTC.

The V and J genes are TRBV7-8 and TRBJ2-7, with 7 bases identical to TRBD1. CDR3 length equals 16 residues. The V gene end was trimmed by 3 bases and the J gene end by 0 bases; junction bases not matched to a gene: 8. CDR1 and CDR2 (germline): SGHVS, FQNEAQ. CDR3 nucleotides: TGTGCCAGCAGCTTTGAGGCGACAGGGATCTCCTACGAGCAGTACTTC. Translated, it gives CASSFEATGISYEQYF.

This chain links TRBV7-2 with TRBJ2-3; 8 bases agree with TRBD1. The CDR3 is 14 residues long. The germline gives CDR1 SGHTA, CDR2 FQGNSA. V was pared by 2 bases and J by 4 bases, with 2 bases of the junction left unmatched. The CDR3 here is CASSLQGAADTQYF. CDR3 in DNA: TGTGCCAGCAGCTTACAGGGGGCGGCAGATACGCAGTATTTT.

The chain has TRBV19 and TRBJ2-7, with D possibly TRBD2 on 7 matching bases. There are 15 residues in the CDR3. V shed 0 bases and J shed 3 bases, with 12 bases lying between them. CDR1 LNHDA and CDR2 SQIVND come from the germline V gene (reference sequence). The CDR3 spells CASSIDGGGYYEQYF. As DNA, the CDR3 is TGTGCCAGTAGTATAGATGGCGGGGGCTACTACGAGCAGTACTTC.

The chain carries TRBV4-3 and TRBJ2-3; D possibly corresponds to TRBD1 (6 bases). The CDR3 length is 15 residues. V lost 0 bases, J lost 3 bases, and 10 bases lay in between. The V gene's germline CDR1 is LGHNA and CDR2 YSLEER. As DNA, the CDR3 is TGCGCCAGCAGCCAAGAGGGGGCTGGGACAGATACGCAGTATTTT. This codes for CASSQEGAGTDTQYF.

Only a few counts were recorded for this clone. The chain employs TRBV5-6 and TRBJ1-3; TRBD1 is a possible D gene (6 bases). Trimming pared 4 bases from V and 4 bases from J, leaving 9 bases between. In germline, CDR1 is SGHDT, CDR2 YYEEEE. The CDR3 has 13 residues. CDR3 nucleotide sequence: TGTGCCAGCAGCCCCGGGACAGGAAACACCATATATTTT. This codes for CASSPGTGNTIYF.

This clone was counted only a few times. This chain connects TRBV4-2 to TRBJ2-3; 8 nucleotides match TRBD2. This CDR3 comprises 15 residues. In germline, CDR1 is LGHNA, CDR2 YNFKEQ. After removal of 6 bases from V and 4 bases from J, the junction contained 9 bases not matched to a gene. This CDR3 is CASREEAGDSDTQYF. CDR3 nucleotides: TGTGCCAGCAGGGAGGAAGCGGGGGATTCAGATACGCAGTATTTT.

The chain recombines TRBV5-5 with TRBJ2-7; possible D gene TRBD1, 6 bases. V dropped 4 bases and J dropped 0 bases, with 8 bases sitting between them. Germline CDR1 and CDR2: SGHKS and YYEKEE (reference sequence). The CDR3 has 13 amino acids. The CDR3 coding sequence is TGTGCCAGCAGCGACAGGAGCTCCTACGAGCAGTACTTC. It encodes CASSDRSSYEQYF.

The genes are TRBV5-1 and TRBJ2-7; D is perhaps TRBD2 (5 bases). CDR3 length: 14 amino acids. Between the trimmed V and J ends, which lost 4 bases and 2 bases, there was a span of 13 bases. In germline, CDR1 is SGHRS, CDR2 YFSETQ. The CDR3 region is CASSSYRGAYEQYF. DNA for the CDR3: TGCGCCAGCAGCAGCTACCGGGGAGCCTACGAGCAGTACTTC.

This clone was picked up a small number of times. The genes are TRBV2 and TRBJ1-2, with D tentatively TRBD1 (6 bases). V was clipped by 4 bases and J by 4 bases, with 10 bases between them. CDR1 is SNHLY and CDR2 is FYNNEI in the germline V gene. This CDR3 is built from 13 residues. This CDR3 reads CASSGGDIYGYTF. The CDR3 DNA is TGTGCCAGCAGTGGAGGGGACATCTATGGCTACACCTTC.

V usage is TRBV28 and J usage is TRBJ2-5, with 14 bases identical to TRBD2. Germline CDR1 MDHEN, CDR2 SYDVKM. The junction had 8 bases not matched to a gene; V was cut back by 10 bases and J by 1 base. This CDR3 contains 16 residues. The CDR3 nucleotides are TGTGCCATAGGGACTAGCGGGAGCCCCCTCCAAGAGACCCAGTACTTC. Its protein product is CAIGTSGSPLQETQYF.

V is TRBV7-9 and J is TRBJ2-2; 8 bases are shared with TRBD2. The junction had 12 bases not matched to a gene; V was cut back by 3 bases and J by 0 bases. CDR3 length equals 19 residues. Germline CDR1 and CDR2: SEHNR and FQNEAQ (reference sequence). As DNA, the CDR3 is TGTGCCAGCAGCTTCCCTGTAGATAGCGGGAAGCCGAACACCGGGGAGCTGTTTTTT. Translating gives CASSFPVDSGKPNTGELFF. Filled out from reference TRBV7-9 and TRBJ2-2, the complete variable domain reads DTGVSQNPRHKITKRGQNVTFRCDPISEHNRLYWYRQTLGQGPEFLTYFQNEAQLEKSRLLSDRFSAERPKGSFSTLEIQRTEQGDSAMYLCASSFPVDSGKPNTGELFFGEGSRLTVL.

The gene calls are TRBV7-8 and TRBJ2-2, with 10 bases matching TRBD1. In germline, CDR1 is SGHVS, CDR2 FQNEAQ. CDR3 size: 16 residues. The V segment lost 3 bases and the J segment 6 bases; nucleotides outside the gene matches: 7. CDR3 protein: CASSLRQGAMAGELFF. The CDR3 region has the DNA TGTGCCAGCAGCTTGCGACAGGGGGCAATGGCCGGGGAGCTGTTTTTT.

This clone was seen once. The chain carries TRBV6-5 and TRBJ2-2, with D possibly matching TRBD1 (6 bases). Germline lookup yields CDR1 MNHEY and CDR2 SVGAGI. Deletions cut 5 bases from V and 7 bases from J, with 11 bases between. The CDR3 extends over 13 amino acids. The CDR3 DNA reads TGTGCCAGCAGTCAAGGGACACGCGGGGAGCTGTTTTTT. Translating it yields CASSQGTRGELFF.

This clone was counted a few times. The chain employs TRBV6-6 and TRBJ1-5, with D unresolved. Germline lookup yields CDR1 MNHNY and CDR2 SVGAGI (reference sequence). Trimming took off 1 base at V and 9 bases at J, with 16 bases between the two ends. There are 15 residues in the CDR3. The CDR3 DNA follows: TGTGCCAGCAGTTACTTGGATCGTGAGGGATCGCCCCAGCATTTT. Translated, it gives CASSYLDREGSPQHF.

The chain is built from TRBV7-9 and TRBJ2-5; 7 bases fit TRBD2. The CDR3 has 14 residues. Germline-derived CDR1 and CDR2 are SEHNR and FQNEAQ (reference sequence). After removal of 0 bases from V and 2 bases from J, the junction contained 0 bases not matched to a gene. This chain's CDR3 is CASSLAGGQETQYF. The CDR3 bases are TGTGCCAGCAGCTTAGCGGGAGGGCAAGAGACCCAGTACTTC.

The V call is TRBV6-5, the J call TRBJ2-1; a possible D gene is TRBD2 (5 bases). This CDR3 is built from 16 residues. Germline CDR1 and CDR2: MNHEY and SVGAGI. The V and J ends lost 0 bases and 9 bases respectively, with 18 bases between them. CDR3 loop: CASSYSGASSTGEQFF. CDR3 sequence (DNA): TGTGCCAGCAGTTACTCGGGAGCTAGCAGTACGGGTGAGCAGTTCTTC.